This TCR beta chain was identified in a study of blood T cell repertoires in COVID-19. Study background: Material from acute and convalescent COVID-19 was sourced from the United States, Italy and Spain. From T cells, B-cell-depleted T cells, or PBMCs came the material, which was cDNA or gDNA.

Original analysis: The authors estimated nucleated cell counts from reference gene primer amplification. Clones were read by immunoSEQ multiplex PCR, and TCRdb kept only the in-frame ones, dropping some. V and J calls and clone size are as listed in that table; D and trimming were resolved from the DNA. The table lists some 41,000 clones, 87% of them singletons, with 9.6% in the top ten. Trimming at V came to 2 bases and at J to 15 bases, leaving 13 bases not matched to a gene. The CDR3 loop spans 14 amino acids. CDR1 and CDR2 from the germline V gene are SGHRS and YFSETQ. The J gene is TRBJ2-1, the V gene TRBV5-1; 8 nucleotides line up with TRBD2. This sequence was found in a woman of 80 years or more with active COVID-19. Material for sequencing was peripheral blood. CDR3 sequence: CASSLDSGAPGWFF. CDR3 sequence (DNA): TGCGCCAGCAGCTTAGATAGCGGGGCCCCCGGTTGGTTCTTC. The whole variable domain, remainder taken from reference TRBV5-1 and TRBJ2-1, is KAGVTQTPRYLIKTRGQQVTLSCSPISGHRSVSWYQQTPGQGLQFLFEYFSETQRNKGNFPGRFSGRQFSNSRSEMNVSTLELGDSALYLCASSLDSGAPGWFFGPGTRLTVL.